These 5 T cell receptor beta chains share one sample of origin, sequenced in a study of T cell repertoires in cytomegalovirus infection (dated by TCRdb to about 2019). The instrument was an Illumina HiSeq 1500. Starting from the raw public reads, TCRdb applied fastp trimming at Q25, assembled clones with MiXCR and retained in-frame beta chains. Entries that share a CDR3 protein sequence are merged under the most common genes and DNA. This sample lists hundreds of thousands of distinct CDR3 sequences; approximately 8.9% were detected once. Together, the top ten hold over 2.5% of the sample. The sequenced material came from PBMCs. These receptors all come from a human donor in good health (CMV status not recorded). Some clones in this sample may be carry-over from other donors' samples.

This clonotype has a count of ten or more. The chain employs TRBV7-9 and TRBJ2-1; 8 bases line up with TRBD2. The length of the CDR3 is 14 residues. V was clipped by 5 bases and J by 6 bases; unmatched bases: 6. Germline V gene lookup returns CDR1 SEHNR and CDR2 FQNEAQ (reference sequence). In DNA form, the CDR3 reads TGTGCCAGCAGCCCCGGGACTAGTGGCAATGAGCAGTTCTTC. Protein product: CASSPGTSGNEQFF.

This clonotype was seen at least ten times. The chain couples TRBV7-2 to TRBJ2-2; 12 nucleotides align to TRBD2. The CDR3 length is 17 residues. Germline V CDR1 and CDR2: SGHTA, FQGNSA. V shed 1 base and J 4 bases; nucleotides not matched to a gene: 4. CDR3 coding DNA: TGTGCCAGCAGCTTAGTTCTAGCGGGGGGGCTCACCGGGGAGCTGTTTTTT. Protein sequence: CASSLVLAGGLTGELFF.

This clonotype appeared many times. V gene TRBV7-9 combines with J gene TRBJ2-1; D gene unclear. Germline V lookup: CDR1 SEHNR, CDR2 FQNEAQ (reference sequence). This CDR3 has 12 amino acids. V lost 1 base to trimming and J lost 7 bases, with 5 bases between them. CDR3 loop: CASSLDSNEQFF. The CDR3 DNA reads as TGTGCCAGCAGCTTAGATTCGAATGAGCAGTTCTTC.

The sample holds many counts of this clonotype. The J gene is TRBJ2-4, the V gene TRBV29-1, with 7 bases matching TRBD1. Per germline, CDR1 SQVTM and CDR2 ANQGSEA. V lost 4 bases to trimming and J lost 8 bases; unmatched junction nucleotides: 5. The CDR3 contains 12 residues. CDR3 region: CSVGQGEYIQYF. The DNA for the CDR3 is TGCAGCGTTGGACAGGGTGAATACATTCAGTACTTC.

This clonotype has ten or more counts. The chain has TRBV6-6 and TRBJ2-1, with D tentatively TRBD1 (5 bases). CDR1 and CDR2 from the germline V gene are MNHNY and SVGAGI (reference sequence). The CDR3 totals 12 residues. V was trimmed by 2 bases and J by 8 bases, leaving 7 bases between them. The CDR3 reads CASSYLRDEQFF. The DNA for the CDR3 is TGTGCCAGCAGTTACCTCAGGGATGAGCAGTTCTTC.